The following is a T cell receptor beta chain sequence with its context. Using immunoSEQ multiplex PCR, the repertoire was profiled, and TCRdb retains in-frame clones only, with some absent. Of about 56,000 clones in the sample, around 97% were seen once. This CDR3 region has 17 residues. Trimming took 2 bases from V and 4 from J, leaving 20 bases between them. CDR1 and CDR2 (germline): MRHNA, SNTAGT. This sample was taken from a study of siplizumab effects on memory and regulatory T cells. The gene calls are TRBV6-4 and TRBJ1-2; D unresolved. Sample: naive CD8+ T cells sorted from blood. The receptor was derived from a human donor in good health. As DNA, the CDR3 is TGTGCCAGCAGTGACCCTTGGAACCCCGTCCACCGCTATGGCTACACCTTC. It translates to CASSDPWNPVHRYGYTF.